This T cell receptor (beta chain) was sequenced during a study of cytomegalovirus exposure and HLA in healthy donors. Germline trimming cut 4 bases from V and 5 bases from J; bases unmatched to any gene: 8. The CDR3 runs to 16 residues. Germline CDR1 and CDR2: KGHSY and FQNENV. PCR amplification relied on 60 Vbeta primers (plus 13 Jbeta primers). Produced via immunoSEQ multiplex PCR; TCRdb's table is partial and in-frame only. The sample has some 140,000 clones; 60% to 85% are singletons. The TCR comes from a man between 18 and 35 years old in good health and CMV-seronegative. V is TRBV16 and J is TRBJ1-5; TRBD1 aligns across 10 bases. Sequencing input: PBMCs. CDR3 bases: TGTGCCAGCAGCCCGATCGGACAGGGGGATCATCAGCCCCAGCATTTT. Translation: CASSPIGQGDHQPQHF.